This entry features one T cell receptor beta chain sequence. The entry originates in a study of shared clonotypes between healthy human individuals. At the level of the study: Each donor contributed plates that comprised three CD4 naive, three CD4 memory, two CD8 naive and one CD8 memory.

Produced via immunoSEQ multiplex PCR; TCRdb's table is partial and in-frame only. The table records hundreds of thousands of clones, 95% to 97% of them present only once. Germline V gene lookup returns CDR1 SGHNT and CDR2 YYREEE (reference sequence). Losses at the gene ends were 2 bases for V and 4 bases for J; bases not matched to a gene: 8. CDR3 length: 16 amino acids. The sequencing input was naive CD4+ T cells sorted from blood. The subset denotes: CD45RA+ positively selected. The chain links TRBV5-4 to TRBJ1-1, with 10 nucleotides matching TRBD1. This TCR was sampled from a woman in her 30s in good health. The CDR3 nucleotides read TGTGCCAGCAGCTTATCCGGGACAGGGGCCGGCACTGAAGCTTTCTTT. Translated, it gives CASSLSGTGAGTEAFF.